The next 22 T cell receptor beta chains were all read from a single sample in a study of CD39 and CD103 CD8 tumor-infiltrating T cells. The method was immunoSEQ multiplex PCR; TCRdb's version includes in-frame clones alone and lacks a portion of them. The table has 2,500 to 3,500 clones, about 80% seen once. Sample: CD39- CD103- CD8+ T cells sorted from the tumor. Subset given: CD103-CD39- double-negative CD45RA- CD8 T cells. Source of these receptors: a human donor with head and neck squamous cell carcinoma.

The CDR3 protein is CASSFGDSYNEQFF. DNA of the CDR3: TGTGCCAGCAGTTTCGGGGATTCCTACAATGAGCAGTTCTTC. The genes are TRBV27 and TRBJ2-1; D might be TRBD2 (5 bases). This CDR3 contains 14 residues. Germline V gene lookup returns CDR1 MNHEY and CDR2 SMNVEV (reference sequence). Trimming pared 3 bases from V and 1 base from J, leaving 7 bases between.

Points on this clone: Germline and junction disagree at one end, which may indicate a read error. V and J are TRBV7-8 and TRBJ1-5, with a weak D call TRBD1 (6 bases). Germline V gives CDR1 SGHVS, CDR2 FQNEAQ. The CDR3 consists of 14 residues. CDR3 residues: CASSLGGANQPQHF. The CDR3 bases are TGTGCCAGCAGTTTAGGGGGAGCCAATCAGCCCCAGCATTTT.

The chain is built from TRBV5-6 and TRBJ2-7; possibly TRBD1 for D (8 bases). Trimming took off 5 bases at V and 4 bases at J, with 16 bases between the two ends. CDR1 and CDR2 from the germline V gene are SGHDT and YYEEEE. The CDR3 has 14 amino acids. CDR3 region: CASRLQGGAYEQYF. The CDR3 DNA follows: TGTGCCAGCAGACTACAGGGGGGGGCTTACGAGCAGTACTTC.

J is TRBJ1-1 and V is TRBV10-3, with 7 bases lining up with TRBD1. Trimming cost V 6 bases and J 1 base; bases outside gene matches: 5. Germline CDR1 is ENHRY and CDR2 is SYGVKD. The CDR3 consists of 14 residues. The CDR3 loop is CAIREGQTNTEAFF. DNA for the CDR3: TGTGCCATCAGGGAGGGACAGACGAACACTGAAGCTTTCTTT.

The chain joins TRBV7-8 to TRBJ2-7; 7 positions agree with TRBD1. J lost 0 bases, V lost 2 bases, and 7 bases had no gene match. Looked up from germline, CDR1 is SGHVS and CDR2 is FQNEAQ. This CDR3 contains 16 residues. In DNA form, the CDR3 reads TGTGCCAGCAGCTTAAGAGGGACAGACAACTCCTACGAGCAGTACTTC. Translation gives CASSLRGTDNSYEQYF. Combining the CDR3 with reference TRBV7-8 and TRBJ2-7 gives the whole variable domain GAGVSQSPRYKVAKRGQDVALRCDPISGHVSLFWYQQALGQGPEFLTYFQNEAQLDKSGLPSDRFFAERPEGSVSTLKIQRTQQEDSAVYLCASSLRGTDNSYEQYFGPGTRLTVT.

The V gene is TRBV7-6, the J gene TRBJ2-5, with D possibly matching TRBD2 (6 bases). The CDR3 is 15 amino acids. V was clipped by 1 base and J by 3 bases, with 12 bases between them. Germline V gene data show CDR1 as SGHVS and CDR2 as FNYEAQ. CDR3 sequence (DNA): TGTGCCAGCAGCTTAGGCCCGGGCGGGGAAGAGACCCAGTACTTC. Encoded protein: CASSLGPGGEETQYF.

The V call is TRBV11-2, the J call TRBJ1-1, with D unclear. The CDR3 spans 12 residues. Germline V lookup: CDR1 SGHAT, CDR2 FQNNGV. With 0 bases removed from V and 11 bases from J, the gap between germline ends came to 10 bases. The CDR3 loop reads CASSLEGREAFF. The CDR3 DNA reads as TGTGCCAGCAGCTTAGAGGGAAGGGAGGCTTTCTTT. The whole variable domain, remainder taken from reference TRBV11-2 and TRBJ1-1, is EAGVAQSPRYKIIEKRQSVAFWCNPISGHATLYWYQQILGQGPKLLIQFQNNGVVDDSQLPKDRFSAERLKGVDSTLKIQPAKLEDSAVYLCASSLEGREAFFGQGTRLTVV.

This clone has more than one count but fewer than ten. The chain joins TRBV11-2 to TRBJ2-7; the match to TRBD1 covers 12 bases. With V trimmed by 2 bases and J by 3 bases, 11 bases remained unmatched. There are 18 residues in the CDR3. Germline CDR1 is SGHAT and CDR2 is FQNNGV. The CDR3 DNA is TGTGCCAGCAGCTTACTTCGACGGGACAGGGGGCGCGGCTACGAGCAGTACTTC. It encodes CASSLLRRDRGRGYEQYF.

The CDR3 region is CASSLLGASNQPQHF. CDR3 sequence (DNA): TGTGCCAGCAGTTTGTTGGGGGCGAGCAATCAGCCCCAGCATTTT. The chain has TRBV27 and TRBJ1-5; a possible D gene is TRBD1 (6 bases). Trimming pared 3 bases from V and 1 base from J, leaving 10 bases between. Germline CDR1 MNHEY, CDR2 SMNVEV (reference sequence). This CDR3 is 15 amino acids long.

The chain employs TRBV4-1 and TRBJ2-5; 7 bases align to TRBD2. Unmatched junction bases numbered 5, after V lost 0 bases and J lost 1 base. From germline, CDR1 is MGHRA and CDR2 YSYEKL. The CDR3 has 16 amino acids. CDR3: CASSQERASGQETQYF. In nucleotides, the CDR3 is TGCGCCAGCAGCCAAGAGAGGGCTAGCGGCCAAGAGACCCAGTACTTC.

This clone was seen just once. The CDR3 sequence is CASSRPTGPNEKLFF. The DNA for the CDR3 is TGTGCCAGCAGCCGTCCGACAGGCCCTAATGAAAAACTGTTTTTT. J is TRBJ1-4 and V is TRBV16; weak D call: TRBD1 (6 bases). CDR1 and CDR2 from the germline V gene are KGHSY and FQNENV. This CDR3 contains 15 residues. V shed 4 bases and J shed 3 bases, with 12 bases lying between them.

This clone was seen only once. The chain combines TRBV19 with TRBJ1-1; unclear D gene. Germline values: CDR1 LNHDA, CDR2 SQIVND (reference sequence). The CDR3 has 14 residues. The V end lost 8 bases, the J end lost 5 bases, and 18 bases lay between the germline ends. DNA for the CDR3: TGTGCCAGTTATCTCCAAGCTTCTAAGACTGAAGCTTTCTTT. Amino acids: CASYLQASKTEAFF.

This clone came up a few times. The rearrangement joins TRBV5-4 to TRBJ2-5; 7 positions match TRBD2. The germline V gene encodes CDR1 SGHNT and CDR2 YYREEE (reference sequence). V trimming: 0 bases; J trimming: 2 bases; junction bases outside the gene matches: 13. This CDR3 is 18 amino acids long. The CDR3 DNA follows: TGTGCCAGCAGCTTGGAGGTCTCTAGCGGAGGTGGGCAAGAGACCCAGTACTTC. It encodes CASSLEVSSGGGQETQYF. The entire variable domain, with the rest obtained from reference TRBV5-4 and TRBJ2-5, is as follows: ETGVTQSPTHLIKTRGQQVTLRCSSQSGHNTVSWYQQALGQGPQFIFQYYREEENGRGNFPPRFSGLQFPNYSSELNVNALELDDSALYLCASSLEVSSGGGQETQYFGPGTRLLVL.

The count of this clone is one. This chain connects TRBV16 to TRBJ2-7; D not resolved. The germline CDR1 and CDR2 sequences are KGHSY and FQNENV. V was cut by 2 bases and J by 0 bases, with 14 bases left in between. This CDR3 is 16 amino acids long. The CDR3 DNA is TGTGCCAGCAGCCAACAATCGGTCGACAACTCCTACGAGCAGTACTTC. Residues: CASSQQSVDNSYEQYF. Variable domain in full (rest from reference TRBV16 and TRBJ2-7): GEEVAQTPKHLVRGEGQKAKLYCAPIKGHSYVFWYQQVLKNEFKFLISFQNENVFDETGMPKERFSAKCLPNSPCSLEIQATKLEDSAVYFCASSQQSVDNSYEQYFGPGTRLTVT.

The rearrangement links TRBV30 to TRBJ1-5, with D tentatively TRBD1 (5 bases). Germline V lookup: CDR1 GTSNPN, CDR2 SVGIG (reference sequence). The V end was cut by 1 base, the J end by 3 bases, with 7 bases between. The length of the CDR3 is 13 residues. Written as DNA, the CDR3 is TGTGCCTGGAGTGGGGGGGACAATCAGCCCCAGCATTTT. Amino acids: CAWSGGDNQPQHF.

V gene TRBV9 combines with J gene TRBJ1-4; TRBD1 matches at 7 bases. Per the germline V gene, CDR1 is SGDLS and CDR2 is YYNGEE. This CDR3 spans 14 amino acids. The trim removed 4 bases at V and 5 bases at J, leaving 5 bases unmatched. This CDR3 reads CASSPKDRNEKLFF. The CDR3 coding sequence is TGTGCCAGCAGCCCTAAGGACAGGAATGAAAAACTGTTTTTT. Full variable domain (outside the CDR3, taken from reference TRBV9 and TRBJ1-4): DSGVTQTPKHLITATGQRVTLRCSPRSGDLSVYWYQQSLDQGLQFLIQYYNGEERAKGNILERFSAQQFPDLHSELNLSSLELGDSALYFCASSPKDRNEKLFFGSGTQLSVL.

The chain carries TRBV7-9 and TRBJ2-2; D unresolved. Germline V gene sequence: CDR1 SEHNR, CDR2 FQNEAQ (reference sequence). This CDR3 has 12 amino acids. Trimming removed 3 bases from V and 6 bases from J, with 5 bases in between. The CDR3 region has the DNA TGTGCCAGCAGCTTGGCGGCCGGGGAGCTGTTTTTT. This codes for CASSLAAGELFF.

This rearrangement joins TRBV6-1 to TRBJ2-1; D might be TRBD2 (5 bases). Trimming stripped 7 bases from V and 4 bases from J, with 14 bases between. Germline CDR1 is MNHNS and CDR2 is SASEGT. The CDR3 loop spans 14 amino acids. The CDR3 is CASILADLYNEQFF. The CDR3 DNA is TGTGCCAGCATACTCGCGGACTTGTACAATGAGCAGTTCTTC.

A single count supports this clone. The chain uses TRBV25-1 and TRBJ2-7; 7 bases line up with TRBD2. The CDR3 has 11 amino acids. V shed 6 bases and J 6 bases; nucleotides not matched to a gene: 2. Germline V gene data show CDR1 as MGHDK and CDR2 as SYGVNS. CDR3 DNA sequence: TGTGCCAGCAGAACTAGCGTCGAGCAGTACTTC. Translated, it gives CASRTSVEQYF.

The chain recombines TRBV7-9 with TRBJ2-5, with a tentative D call TRBD2 (5 bases). Germline V gene lookup returns CDR1 SEHNR and CDR2 FQNEAQ (reference sequence). Trimming removed 1 base at V and 1 base at J, with 16 bases between. This CDR3 comprises 17 residues. The CDR3 sequence is CASSLGRAGRTQETQYF. In nucleotides, the CDR3 is TGTGCCAGCAGCTTAGGGCGGGCGGGCAGAACCCAAGAGACCCAGTACTTC.

The V call is TRBV27, the J call TRBJ2-2; 7 bases line up with TRBD1. The CDR3 totals 12 residues. Germline V gene data show CDR1 as MNHEY and CDR2 as SMNVEV (reference sequence). V shed 3 bases and J 9 bases; nucleotides not matched to a gene: 1. CDR3 amino acids: CASSFRGRELFF. CDR3 nucleotides: TGTGCCAGCAGTTTCAGGGGGAGGGAGCTGTTTTTT.

The chain links TRBV7-2 to TRBJ1-1, with 8 bases fitting TRBD1. Germline trimming cut 5 bases from V and 0 bases from J; bases unmatched to any gene: 5. Per germline, CDR1 SGHTA and CDR2 FQGNSA. The CDR3 covers 15 residues. CDR3 region: CASSRGQGLNTEAFF. CDR3 nucleotide sequence: TGTGCCAGCAGCCGAGGACAGGGACTGAACACTGAAGCTTTCTTT.